This T cell receptor beta chain is from a study of PD-L1 blockade in urothelial cancer. Time point indicated: pretreatment peripheral blood. Each PCR received spiked synthetic TCR analog templates. Clones were sequenced by immunoSEQ multiplex PCR, and TCRdb holds only the in-frame ones, with some missing. The data hold 35,000 to 45,000 clones, with more than 70% observed a single time. Germline V gene lookup returns CDR1 PRHDT and CDR2 FYEKMQ (reference sequence). The CDR3 consists of 12 residues. V gave up 0 bases and J gave up 6 bases, with 3 bases separating them. The J gene is TRBJ2-1, the V gene TRBV13; D remains ambiguous. This sequence originates from a donor at least 40 years old with urothelial cancer. Sequences were derived from PBMCs, sampled around atezolizumab (anti-PD-L1) treatment. The CDR3, as DNA: TGTGCCAGCAGCTTAGGGAGCAATGAGCAGTTCTTC. Its translation: CASSLGSNEQFF. Variable domain in full (rest from reference TRBV13 and TRBJ2-1): AAGVIQSPRHLIKEKRETATLKCYPIPRHDTVYWYQQGPGQDPQFLISFYEKMQSDKGSIPDRFSAQQFSDYHSELNMSSLELGDSALYFCASSLGSNEQFFGPGTRLTVL.